The entry below gives a single TCR beta chain sequence along with its context. The antigen remains undetermined. Measured with immunoSEQ multiplex PCR; TCRdb has only the in-frame clones, and not every one. Of about 120,000 clones in the sample, around 94% were seen once. These data belong to a study of T cell responses to AZD1222 COVID-19 vaccine. Study-level results: With two AZD1222 doses given, Spike-specific TCR breadth and depth both rose.

CDR1 SGHDT and CDR2 YYEEEE come from the germline V gene. This CDR3 has 16 residues. Trimming left V 0 bases short and J 2 bases short, with 12 bases between. The chain recombines TRBV5-6 with TRBJ1-5; D ambiguous. The TCR was taken from an adult in good health. Sequenced material: peripheral blood, taken on day 0 of AZD1222 vaccination. CDR3 loop: CASSLALSGGNQPQHF. DNA for the CDR3: TGTGCCAGCAGCTTGGCCTTGAGCGGTGGCAATCAGCCCCAGCATTTT.